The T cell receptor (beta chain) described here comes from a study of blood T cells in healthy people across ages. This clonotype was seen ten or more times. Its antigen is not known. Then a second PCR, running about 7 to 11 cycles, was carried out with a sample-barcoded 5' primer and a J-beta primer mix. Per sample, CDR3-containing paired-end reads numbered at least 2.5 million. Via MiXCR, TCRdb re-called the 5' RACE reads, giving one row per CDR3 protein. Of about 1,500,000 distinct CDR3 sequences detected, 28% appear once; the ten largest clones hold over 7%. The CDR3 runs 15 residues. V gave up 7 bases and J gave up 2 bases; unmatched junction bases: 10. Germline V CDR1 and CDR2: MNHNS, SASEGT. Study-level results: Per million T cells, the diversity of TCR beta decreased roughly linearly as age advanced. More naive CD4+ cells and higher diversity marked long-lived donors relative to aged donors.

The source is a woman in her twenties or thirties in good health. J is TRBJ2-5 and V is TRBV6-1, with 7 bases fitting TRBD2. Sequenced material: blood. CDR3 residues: CASTSGVLIQETQYF. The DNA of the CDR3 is TGTGCCAGCACCAGCGGGGTCTTAATACAAGAGACCCAGTACTTC.